The following is a T cell receptor beta chain sequence with its context. Its specificity is not known. These data are taken from a study of cytomegalovirus exposure and HLA in healthy donors. The study ran its PCR with 60 Vbeta and 13 Jbeta primers. Method: immunoSEQ multiplex PCR; TCRdb's copy keeps in-frame clones and lacks some. The sample contains 55,000 or so clones, roughly 80% of which appear only once. With V trimmed by 6 bases and J by 8 bases, 12 bases remained unmatched. The CDR3 totals 14 residues. Germline values: CDR1 MNHNY, CDR2 SVGAGI (reference sequence). Notes on the study in general: Later, an analysis found that common viral pathogens appeared to be linked with several of the most significant clusters. In a later analysis, a genetic analysis reported fewer productive-TCR N-insertions in an Asian-associated ancestry cluster than the cohort average.

Sequencing used PBMCs. This chain connects TRBV6-6 to TRBJ2-5; 7 nucleotides line up with TRBD1. The clonotype originates from a man aged 25-45 years in good health and CMV-seronegative. The CDR3 is CASRLSTGTATQYF. The CDR3 coding sequence is TGTGCCAGCAGACTCAGCACCGGGACAGCAACCCAGTACTTC.